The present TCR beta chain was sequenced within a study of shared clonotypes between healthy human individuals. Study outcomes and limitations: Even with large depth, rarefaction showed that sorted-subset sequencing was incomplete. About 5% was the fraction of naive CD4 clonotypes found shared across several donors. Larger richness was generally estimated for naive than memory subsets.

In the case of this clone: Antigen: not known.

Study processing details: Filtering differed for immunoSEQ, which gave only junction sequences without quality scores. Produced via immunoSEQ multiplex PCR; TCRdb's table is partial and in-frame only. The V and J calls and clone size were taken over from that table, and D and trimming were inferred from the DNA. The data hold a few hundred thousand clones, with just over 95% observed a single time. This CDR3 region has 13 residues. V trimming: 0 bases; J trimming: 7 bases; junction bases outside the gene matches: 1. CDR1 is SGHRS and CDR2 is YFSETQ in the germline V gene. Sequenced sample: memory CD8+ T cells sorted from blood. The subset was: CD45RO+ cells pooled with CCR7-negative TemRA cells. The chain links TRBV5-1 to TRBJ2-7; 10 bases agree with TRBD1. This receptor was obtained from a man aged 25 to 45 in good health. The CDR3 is CASSLGTGGEQYF. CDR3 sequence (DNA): TGCGCCAGCAGCTTGGGGACAGGGGGTGAGCAGTACTTC.